The 31 T cell receptor beta chains given below trace back to one sample, sequenced in a study of identical twins. TCRdb re-called the 5' RACE reads with MiXCR, one entry per CDR3 protein. The sample contains under 400,000 distinct CDR3 sequences, roughly 9% of which appear only once. Sequencing was carried out using naive T cells sorted from blood. Receptor source: a woman aged 45-60 years in good health.

The rearrangement uses TRBV7-8 and TRBJ2-1; D possibly matches TRBD1 or TRBD2 (5 bases each). CDR1 is SGHVS and CDR2 is FQNEAQ in the germline V gene. CDR3 length equals 15 residues. V lost 5 bases to trimming and J lost 10 bases, with 21 bases between them. The chain's CDR3 is CASSVIRDLWGEQFF. The DNA of the CDR3 is TGTGCCAGCAGCGTGATCCGGGATCTCTGGGGGGAGCAGTTCTTC.

This clonotype was picked up a small number of times. The chain uses TRBV6-5 and TRBJ2-1; 13 bases match TRBD2. The CDR3 covers 15 residues. The V gene's germline CDR1 is MNHEY and CDR2 SVGAGI. J lost 2 bases, V lost 9 bases, and 4 bases had no gene match. In DNA form, the CDR3 reads TGTGCCAGTACGGGACTAGCGGGGACCTACAATGAGCAGTTCTTC. It is translated as CASTGLAGTYNEQFF.

A few counts support this clonotype. This rearrangement joins TRBV10-3 to TRBJ2-7, with D maybe TRBD1 (6 bases). The V end lost 10 bases, the J end lost 2 bases, and 15 bases lay between the germline ends. This CDR3 has 13 residues. Germline V gives CDR1 ENHRY, CDR2 SYGVKD. The CDR3 sequence: CATTQGWPYEQYV. In DNA, the CDR3 is TGTGCCACCACACAGGGTTGGCCCTACGAGCAGTACGTC.

This clonotype was seen ten or more times. Written as DNA, the CDR3 is TGCAGTGCTAGATTCGGAGGGTTGGATGAAAAACTGTTTTTT. As protein: CSARFGGLDEKLFF. The chain links TRBV20-1 to TRBJ1-4, with D uncertain. V lost 2 bases and J lost 6, with 13 bases in between. Germline values: CDR1 DFQATT, CDR2 SNEGSKA (reference sequence). The CDR3 spans 14 residues.

This rearrangement joins TRBV29-1 to TRBJ2-7, with a tentative D call TRBD1 (6 bases). V was trimmed by 6 bases and J by 5 bases, leaving 14 bases between them. Germline loops: CDR1 SQVTM, CDR2 ANQGSEA. The CDR3 spans 12 residues. The CDR3 nucleotides are TGCAGCGTGGGCCTGGGGGCCAACGAGCAGTACTTC. Translated, it gives CSVGLGANEQYF.

This clonotype was seen at least ten times. CDR3 sequence reads: CSARGQGERETQYF. The CDR3 region has the DNA TGCAGTGCTAGAGGCCAGGGGGAACGGGAGACCCAGTACTTC. The J gene is TRBJ2-5, the V gene TRBV20-1; 7 nucleotides align to TRBD1. Germline lookup yields CDR1 DFQATT and CDR2 SNEGSKA (reference sequence). The CDR3 is made up of 14 amino acids. The J segment lost 5 bases and the V segment lost 1 base, leaving 7 bases of the junction unmatched.

This CDR3 is CASTRTSGYNEQFF. CDR3 nucleotides: TGTGCCAGCACACGGACTAGCGGTTACAATGAGCAGTTCTTC. The chain has TRBV11-2 and TRBJ2-1; 10 nucleotides align to TRBD2. The J segment lost 4 bases and the V segment lost 7 bases, leaving 4 bases of the junction unmatched. Germline CDR1 is SGHAT and CDR2 is FQNNGV. The CDR3 sequence is 14 residues long.

The chain links TRBV5-1 to TRBJ2-2, with 9 positions matching TRBD2. The CDR3 length is 16 residues. The trim removed 1 base at V and 8 bases at J, leaving 9 bases unmatched. The germline V gene encodes CDR1 SGHRS and CDR2 YFSETQ. The CDR3 is CASSLWGLADSGELFF. The DNA for the CDR3 is TGCGCCAGCAGCTTGTGGGGACTAGCAGACTCTGGGGAGCTGTTTTTT.

This clonotype was observed many times. The DNA for the CDR3 is TGTGCCAGCAGCCAAGATATTCTAGCGGGAGAAGAGAAGCAGTTCTTC. Encoded protein: CASSQDILAGEEKQFF. The chain employs TRBV3-1 and TRBJ2-1, with TRBD2 identical over 10 bases. Germline values: CDR1 LGHDT, CDR2 YNNKEL (reference sequence). CDR3 length: 16 amino acids. V shed 0 bases and J 11 bases; nucleotides not matched to a gene: 10.

The J gene is TRBJ2-1, the V gene TRBV30, with TRBD1 matching 8 bases. Germline V lookup: CDR1 GTSNPN, CDR2 SVGIG (reference sequence). The CDR3 totals 11 residues. Unmatched junction bases numbered 5, after V lost 7 bases and J lost 9 bases. The CDR3 DNA follows: TGTGCCTCAAGGACAGGGTTTGAGCAGTTCTTC. Protein sequence: CASRTGFEQFF.

This clonotype has ten or more counts. The CDR3 reads CASSRDRGSYEQYV. Written as DNA, the CDR3 is TGTGCCAGCAGCAGGGACAGGGGTTCCTACGAGCAGTACGTC. This rearrangement joins TRBV6-6 to TRBJ2-7; 10 nucleotides align to TRBD1. J lost 1 base, V lost 6 bases, and 3 bases had no gene match. CDR1 and CDR2 (germline): MNHNY, SVGAGI (reference sequence). CDR3 length equals 14 residues.

A few counts support this clonotype. The chain is built from TRBV29-1 and TRBJ2-3, with D perhaps matching TRBD2 (6 bases). The germline V gene has CDR1 SQVTM and CDR2 ANQGSEA. The CDR3 covers 14 residues. V lost 7 bases to trimming and J lost 4 bases, with 18 bases between them. The CDR3 loop reads CSAKRDSTSDTQYF. CDR3 coding DNA: TGCAGCGCCAAAAGGGACTCGACCTCAGATACGCAGTATTTT.

The rearrangement links TRBV4-1 to TRBJ2-7, with D uncertain. Trimming removed 1 base from V and 5 bases from J, with 15 bases in between. There are 15 residues in the CDR3. Germline CDR1 MGHRA, CDR2 YSYEKL. CDR3 in amino acids: CASSQVRGTGDEQYF. The CDR3 region has the DNA TGCGCCAGCAGCCAAGTACGAGGCACGGGCGACGAGCAGTACTTC.

This clonotype showed up just a few times. This chain connects TRBV11-2 to TRBJ2-3; D gene unclear. This CDR3 spans 15 amino acids. Germline-derived CDR1 and CDR2 are SGHAT and FQNNGV. Trimming pared 1 base from V and 3 bases from J, leaving 11 bases between. The CDR3 DNA reads TGTGCCAGCAGCTTAGGCCTGATTAGAACAGATACGCAGTATTTT. Its protein is CASSLGLIRTDTQYF.

Ten or more counts support this clonotype. The V call is TRBV6-5, the J call TRBJ2-5; D remains ambiguous. This CDR3 spans 13 amino acids. Trimming removed 0 bases at V and 7 bases at J, with 9 bases between. CDR1 MNHEY and CDR2 SVGAGI come from the germline V gene. The CDR3 coding sequence is TGTGCCAGCAGTTACTCGGCGTCGGGGACCCAGTACTTC. It encodes CASSYSASGTQYF.

This clonotype was seen a few times. The chain carries TRBV27 and TRBJ2-1; 7 bases align to TRBD1. Germline V gene sequence: CDR1 MNHEY, CDR2 SMNVEV (reference sequence). V was clipped by 7 bases and J by 6 bases; unmatched bases: 15. The CDR3 is 16 amino acids. Here the CDR3 DNA reads TGTGCCAGCACCCCCTACCGGGACAGACTTCTCAATGAGCAGTTCTTC. Translating it yields CASTPYRDRLLNEQFF.

The sample holds a few counts of this clonotype. V gene TRBV5-1 combines with J gene TRBJ2-4, with D possibly matching TRBD2 (7 bases). In germline, CDR1 is SGHRS, CDR2 YFSETQ. CDR3 length: 17 amino acids. V was pared by 4 bases and J by 1 base, with 18 bases between. CDR3 amino acids: CASSPEGGRSAKNIQYF. DNA for the CDR3: TGCGCCAGCAGCCCTGAGGGGGGGCGCTCGGCCAAAAACATTCAGTACTTC. Variable domain in full (rest from reference TRBV5-1 and TRBJ2-4): KAGVTQTPRYLIKTRGQQVTLSCSPISGHRSVSWYQQTPGQGLQFLFEYFSETQRNKGNFPGRFSGRQFSNSRSEMNVSTLELGDSALYLCASSPEGGRSAKNIQYFGAGTRLSVL.

The chain recombines TRBV24-1 with TRBJ2-1; D gene unclear. This CDR3 comprises 13 residues. The ends were cut back, 5 bases at V and 4 bases at J, with 8 bases in the middle. CDR1 is KGHDR, CDR2 SFDVKD, per germline. Here the CDR3 reads CATSGPTYNEQFF. DNA for the CDR3: TGTGCCACCAGTGGACCGACGTACAATGAGCAGTTCTTC.

This clonotype was counted ten times or more. The chain uses TRBV5-1 and TRBJ1-6, with 7 bases identical to TRBD1. There are 15 residues in the CDR3. Germline CDR1 and CDR2: SGHRS and YFSETQ. Germline trimming cut 3 bases from V and 12 bases from J; bases unmatched to any gene: 12. Written as DNA, the CDR3 is TGCGCCAGCAGCTCAGGAGTAGGACAGGTGGGACCCCTCCACTTT. As protein: CASSSGVGQVGPLHF.

Concerning this clonotype itself: It may be a read error: a sequence one base away is much more abundant. V gene TRBV2 combines with J gene TRBJ2-7, with D hard to call. The V end was cut by 5 bases, the J end by 7 bases, with 6 bases between. Germline V CDR1 and CDR2: SNHLY, FYNNEI. The CDR3 is 10 residues long. The CDR3 protein is CASSQKEQYF. The CDR3 bases are TGTGCCAGCAGTCAAAAAGAGCAGTACTTC. Full variable domain (rest looked up from reference TRBV2 and TRBJ2-7): EPEVTQTPSHQVTQMGQEVILRCVPISNHLYFYWYRQILGQKVEFLVSFYNNEISEKSEIFDDQFSVERPDGSNFTLKIRSTKLEDSAMYFCASSQKEQYFGPGTRLTVT.

This clonotype has at least ten counts. The gene calls are TRBV6-1 and TRBJ1-1; D is unresolved. The germline V gene encodes CDR1 MNHNS and CDR2 SASEGT. Trimming shortened V by 2 bases and J by 10 bases, and 8 bases separated the two germline ends. The CDR3 totals 11 residues. CDR3 sequence reads: CASSELGGAFF. The CDR3 DNA is TGTGCCAGCAGTGAATTAGGTGGAGCTTTCTTT.

The chain uses TRBV4-1 and TRBJ2-7, with D tentatively TRBD1 (5 bases). V shed 0 bases and J shed 2 bases, with 11 bases lying between them. Germline CDR1 is MGHRA and CDR2 is YSYEKL. The CDR3 consists of 15 residues. The CDR3 spells CASSQDKGNPYEQYV. CDR3 sequence (DNA): TGCGCCAGCAGCCAAGATAAGGGGAACCCCTACGAGCAGTACGTC.

This clonotype has a handful of counts. The chain links TRBV5-1 to TRBJ2-5; TRBD1 aligns across 10 bases. V shed 2 bases, J shed 2 bases, and the junction held 3 bases outside the gene matches. The CDR3 runs to 15 residues. Germline V lookup: CDR1 SGHRS, CDR2 YFSETQ. CDR3 loop: CASSFDRGLQETQYF. The CDR3 DNA follows: TGCGCCAGCAGCTTCGACAGGGGGCTTCAAGAGACCCAGTACTTC.

This clonotype occurred many times. The rearrangement links TRBV7-2 to TRBJ2-1, with a possible D match to TRBD2 (5 bases). Germline CDR1 and CDR2: SGHTA and FQGNSA. This CDR3 contains 13 residues. V gave up 1 base and J gave up 9 bases, with 10 bases separating them. The CDR3 nucleotides are TGTGCCAGCAGCTTAGGAGGGAACGGTGAGCAGTTCTTC. Protein sequence: CASSLGGNGEQFF.

CDR3 sequence (DNA): TGCAGCGTTGAAGGAGGCGGAAATACCGGGGAGCTGTTTTTT. The encoded protein is CSVEGGGNTGELFF. The gene calls are TRBV29-1 and TRBJ2-2; D unclear. The ends were cut back, 1 base at V and 5 bases at J, with 11 bases in the middle. This CDR3 region has 14 residues. The germline V gene has CDR1 SQVTM and CDR2 ANQGSEA.

This clonotype has a count of ten or more. This sequence joins TRBV4-1 and TRBJ1-3; D remains ambiguous. Trimming took off 1 base at V and 8 bases at J, with 6 bases between the two ends. CDR3 length equals 12 residues. Germline V gene lookup returns CDR1 MGHRA and CDR2 YSYEKL. DNA for the CDR3: TGCGCCAGCAGCCAAGGTTTAGACACCATATATTTT. Its protein product is CASSQGLDTIYF.

This clonotype was counted only a few times. This chain uses TRBV6-5 with TRBJ2-6; possible D gene TRBD2, 5 bases. The CDR3 consists of 17 residues. CDR1 is MNHEY, CDR2 SVGAGI, per germline. With 2 bases removed from V and 2 bases from J, the gap between germline ends came to 13 bases. The CDR3 spells CASSYPGRLTGANVLTF. For the CDR3, the DNA is TGTGCCAGCAGTTACCCGGGAAGACTAACTGGGGCCAACGTCCTGACTTTC.

The chain has TRBV6-2 or TRBV6-3 and TRBJ2-5; 11 nucleotides agree with TRBD2. J was trimmed by 6 bases and V by 6 bases; bases with no gene match: 3. The CDR3 runs to 13 residues. CDR1 MNHEY and CDR2 SVGEGT come from the germline V gene. Written as DNA, the CDR3 is TGTGCCAGCAGGGGACTAGCGGTGCAGACCCAGTACTTC. This translates into CASRGLAVQTQYF.

This clonotype was seen ten or more times. The CDR3 region is CASSQDKTPGEKLFF. In DNA, the CDR3 is TGTGCCAGCAGCCAAGATAAAACGCCAGGGGAAAAACTGTTTTTT. This sequence joins TRBV14 and TRBJ1-4; D possibly corresponds to TRBD1 (5 bases). There are 15 residues in the CDR3. Germline V gene data show CDR1 as SGHDN and CDR2 as FVKESK. V shed 0 bases and J shed 8 bases, with 13 bases lying between them.

This clonotype was counted at least ten times. The chain combines TRBV6-6 with TRBJ1-1, with 8 bases that match TRBD1. Germline V CDR1 and CDR2: MNHNY, SVGAGI (reference sequence). The CDR3 runs 16 residues. The V gene end was trimmed by 4 bases and the J gene end by 1 base; junction bases not matched to a gene: 8. CDR3 nucleotides: TGTGCCAGCAGTTCTGGCCAGGGGGCTGGGAACACTGAAGCTTTCTTT. Translated, it gives CASSSGQGAGNTEAFF.

There are many counts of this clonotype. The chain employs TRBV12-3 or TRBV12-4 and TRBJ2-5, with a weak D call TRBD2 (6 bases). The CDR3 contains 15 residues. Between the trimmed V and J ends, which lost 8 bases and 0 bases, there was a span of 16 bases. The CDR3 DNA is TGTGCCAGCTCCCCCAAGGCTAGCGACCAAGAGACCCAGTACTTC. It codes for CASSPKASDQETQYF.